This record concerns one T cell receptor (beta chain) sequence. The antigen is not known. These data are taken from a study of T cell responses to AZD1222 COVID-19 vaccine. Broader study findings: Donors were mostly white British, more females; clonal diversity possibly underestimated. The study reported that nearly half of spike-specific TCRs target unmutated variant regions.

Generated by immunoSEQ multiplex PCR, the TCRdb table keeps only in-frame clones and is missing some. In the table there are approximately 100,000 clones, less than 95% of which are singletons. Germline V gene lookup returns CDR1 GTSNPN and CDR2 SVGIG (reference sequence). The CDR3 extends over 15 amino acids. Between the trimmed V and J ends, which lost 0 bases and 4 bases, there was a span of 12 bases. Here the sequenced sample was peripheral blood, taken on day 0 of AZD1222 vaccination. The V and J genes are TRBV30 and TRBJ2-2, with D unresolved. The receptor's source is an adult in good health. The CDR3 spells CAWSVQQKFTGELFF. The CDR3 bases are TGTGCCTGGAGTGTACAGCAAAAGTTCACCGGGGAGCTGTTTTTT.